Listed below are T cell receptor beta chains from one sample, sequenced in a study of CD8 T cells in ankylosing spondylitis. TCRdb reprocessed the 5' RACE reads via MiXCR and lists one record per CDR3 protein. The sample shows hundreds of thousands of distinct CDR3 sequences, 15% to 25% of them seen only once. The sample was blood, either unsorted or a sorted T cell fraction (not recorded which). These receptors were obtained from a male donor with ankylosing spondylitis or in good health (not recorded which). Both conserved end residues are part of each CDR3. A D gene is named only where the DNA matches it firmly. Some rows have no size entry. The others give once, few or many, or a class for an expanded clone.

>TRBJ2-1|TRBV20-1|NA|NA
TGCAGTGACTCGCGGGACAGCCTCTACAATGAGCAGTTCTTC
CSDSRDSLYNEQFF
>TRBJ2-1|TRBV20-1|many|NA
TGCAGTGCTCGTGACTATCACAATGAGCAGTTCTTC
CSARDYHNEQFF
>TRBJ1-2|TRBV6-6|NA|NA
TGTGCCAGCAGTCCCGACGTCTATGGCTACACCTTC
CASSPDVYGYTF
>TRBJ1-1|TRBV10-3|NA|NA
TGTGCCATCAGTGATAGAGGGACACCGAACACTGAAGCTTTCTTT
CAISDRGTPNTEAFF
>TRBJ2-5|TRBV5-4|few|NA
TGTGCCAGCAGCTTGGAAGGACCGCGCCAAGAGACCCAGTACTTC
CASSLEGPRQETQYF
>TRBJ2-3|TRBV20-1|many|NA
TGCAGTGCTAGAGGGGACCCCAAAGATACGCAGTATTTT
CSARGDPKDTQYF
>TRBJ1-3|TRBV12-3/TRBV12-4|NA|NA
TGTGCCAGCAGCCTGGACACGTCTGGAAACACCATATATTTT
CASSLDTSGNTIYF
>TRBJ2-5|TRBV28|few|TRBD2
TGTGCCAGCATCGTTAGCGGGAGCGGGGAGACCCAGTACTTC
CASIVSGSGETQYF
>TRBJ1-1|TRBV6-1|few|TRBD1
TGTGCCAGCACCTGGGACAGGGGGGGGACTGAAGCTTTCTTT
CASTWDRGGTEAFF
>TRBJ1-1|TRBV28|NA|TRBD1
TGTGCCACTACAGGGGGCCACACTGAAGCTTTCTTT
CATTGGHTEAFF
>TRBJ2-1|TRBV25-1|few|NA
TGTGCCACCCAGGGGGGACAGACCTACAATGAGCAGTTCTTC
CATQGGQTYNEQFF
>TRBJ1-1|TRBV20-1|few|NA
TGCAGCGCCCCCAGGGCGGGGGACACTGAAGCTTTCTTT
CSAPRAGDTEAFF
>TRBJ2-3|TRBV20-1|few|TRBD1
TGCAGTGCTTGGGACAGGCTTGAAGGGTCCGATACGCAGTATTTT
CSAWDRLEGSDTQYF
>TRBJ2-3|TRBV29-1|few|NA
TGCAGCGTTCGGTCAGACCCATTCACAGATACGCAGTATTTT
CSVRSDPFTDTQYF
>TRBJ2-1|TRBV5-1|NA|NA
TGCGCCAGCAGCGTACAGGGTAAGAATGAGCAGTTCTTC
CASSVQGKNEQFF
>TRBJ2-5|TRBV12-3/TRBV12-4|many|NA
TGTGCCAGCAGTTTCTCGGTTCAAGAGACCCAGTACTTC
CASSFSVQETQYF
>TRBJ2-2|TRBV18|many|NA
TGTGCCAGCTCACTTAAACAGGCCTCGAACACCGGGGAGCTGTTTTTT
CASSLKQASNTGELFF
>TRBJ1-5|TRBV6-1|few|NA
TGTGCCAGCATGTGGGGCGTCAATCAGCCCCAGCATTTT
CASMWGVNQPQHF
>TRBJ2-1|TRBV10-3|few|TRBD2
TGTGCCATCAGAGGACTAGGGTTTGAGCAGTTCTTC
CAIRGLGFEQFF
>TRBJ1-2|TRBV12-3/TRBV12-4|NA|NA
TGTGCCAGCAGTTTGTATTATGGCTACACCTTC
CASSLYYGYTF
>TRBJ1-5|TRBV19|NA|NA
TGTGCCAGTAGTATAGGAGACACCACCAATCAGCCCCAGCATTTT
CASSIGDTTNQPQHF
>TRBJ1-4|TRBV9|NA|TRBD1
TGTGCCAGCAGCCCCGGACAGGGGGAGAGTGAAAAACTGTTTTTT
CASSPGQGESEKLFF
>TRBJ2-5|TRBV6-2/TRBV6-3|few|TRBD2
TGTGCCAGCAGTTGGGGCCGAACCCTAGCGGGGGCCCAAGAGACCCAGTACTTC
CASSWGRTLAGAQETQYF
>TRBJ2-5|TRBV3-1|many|TRBD2
TGTGCCAGCAGCCTAGCGGGGATCCAAGAGACCCAGTACTTC
CASSLAGIQETQYF
>TRBJ2-3|TRBV3-1|NA|NA
TGTGCCAGCAGCCAAGATGCCTTTACAGATACGCAGTATTTT
CASSQDAFTDTQYF
>TRBJ2-6|TRBV5-1|NA|TRBD1
TGCGCCAGCAGCCATTTTTTGACAGGGAGCTCTGGGGCCAACGTCCTGACTTTC
CASSHFLTGSSGANVLTF
>TRBJ2-2|TRBV5-1|NA|TRBD2
TGCGCCAGCAGCTTCGAGACTAGCGGGAGCACCGGGGAGCTGTTTTTT
CASSFETSGSTGELFF
>TRBJ2-5|TRBV18|few|NA
TGTGCCAGCTCACCGAATATTCAAGAGACCCAGTACTTC
CASSPNIQETQYF
>TRBJ1-1|TRBV6-1|many|NA
TGTGCCAGCAGTGAGACACTGAACACTGAAGCTTTCTTT
CASSETLNTEAFF
>TRBJ2-2|TRBV4-2|few|TRBD2
TGTGCCAGCAGCCAAGATTGGGCTAGCGGGAACACCGGGGAGCTGTTTTTT
CASSQDWASGNTGELFF
>TRBJ1-1|TRBV29-1|few|NA
TGCAGCGTTGAACCCCGTGGGGCAGGCTCAAACACTGAAGCTTTCTTT
CSVEPRGAGSNTEAFF
>TRBJ2-1|TRBV10-2|many|TRBD2
TGCGCCAGCAGTACCGGGACTAACTACAATGAGCAGTTCTTC
CASSTGTNYNEQFF
>TRBJ2-3|TRBV14|NA|TRBD1
TGTGCCAGCAGCCCACGTCGGACAGGGAAAGTTTCAGCAGATACGCAGTATTTT
CASSPRRTGKVSADTQYF
>TRBJ1-3|TRBV20-1|few|NA
TGCAGTGCGGGAGGGGGGTACTCTGGAAACACCATATATTTT
CSAGGGYSGNTIYF
>TRBJ1-2|TRBV20-1|few|NA
TGCAGTGCTCCCAGGGCGACCTCCTATGGCTACACCTTC
CSAPRATSYGYTF
>TRBJ1-5|TRBV2|NA|NA
TGTGCCAGCACCAATCCTGGGGGCGGCAATCAGCCCCAGCATTTT
CASTNPGGGNQPQHF
>TRBJ1-2|TRBV10-3|NA|NA
TGTGCCATCAGTGACTTAAGGGCTAACTATGGCTACACCTTC
CAISDLRANYGYTF
>TRBJ2-5|TRBV28|once|TRBD1
TGTGCCAGCAGTACACAGGGGTGGGAGACCCAGTACTTC
CASSTQGWETQYF
>TRBJ2-1|TRBV4-1|NA|NA
TGCGCCAGCAGCCAAGACGGTCTCCCGGGACCAAGTTCCTACAATGAGCAGTTCTTC
CASSQDGLPGPSSYNEQFF
>TRBJ2-3|TRBV6-1|NA|NA
TGTGCCAGCAGTGATCCCAGCGGTATCACAGATACGCAGTATTTT
CASSDPSGITDTQYF
>TRBJ1-1|TRBV10-3|NA|NA
TGTGCCATCAGTGATGCCGGGACCTGGGGTACTGAAGCTTTCTTT
CAISDAGTWGTEAFF
>TRBJ1-1|TRBV5-1|NA|NA
TGCGCCAGCAGCCCGGACAGCGGGGACGCTTTCTTT
CASSPDSGDAFF
>TRBJ1-3|TRBV12-3/TRBV12-4|few|NA
TGTGCCAGCAGCTTACAGATCTCTGGAAACACCATATATTTT
CASSLQISGNTIYF
>TRBJ1-6|TRBV6-1|once|NA
TGTGCCAGCAGTCGCCGGGACACAGCGCCCCTCCACTTT
CASSRRDTAPLHF
>TRBJ2-5|TRBV10-3|NA|NA
TGTGCCATCAGTGATAGTCGAGCTGGGTCTAAAGAGACCCAGTACTTC
CAISDSRAGSKETQYF
>TRBJ2-1|TRBV10-1|NA|NA
TGCGCCAGCAGTGACCACAGGGTTTTGCACAATGAGCAGTTCTTC
CASSDHRVLHNEQFF
>TRBJ2-1|TRBV12-3/TRBV12-4|few|TRBD2
TGTGCCAGCACCCCCGGGACTAGCGATGAGCAGTTCTTC
CASTPGTSDEQFF
>TRBJ2-1|TRBV7-3|few|TRBD2
TGTGCCAGCAGCCCGGGAGGGGGGGCCCAGCAGTTCTTC
CASSPGGGAQQFF
>TRBJ2-5|TRBV9|NA|NA
TGTGCCAGCAGCGCGGACGGACGGTCGGAGACCCAGTACTTC
CASSADGRSETQYF